What follows are 25 T cell receptor beta chains derived from one specimen sequenced in a study of blood T cell repertoires in COVID-19. The assay was immunoSEQ multiplex PCR, and TCRdb's table has in-frame clones only and misses some. The data contain about 88,000 clones, around 90% of them singletons. Sequences were obtained from peripheral blood. The source is a male donor with acute or convalescent COVID-19.

The chain recombines TRBV19 with TRBJ1-3; D gene unclear. Trimming stripped 10 bases from V and 1 base from J, with 20 bases between. CDR3 length equals 16 residues. Germline V gene lookup returns CDR1 LNHDA and CDR2 SQIVND (reference sequence). The CDR3 reads CAISERGGLSGNTIYF. CDR3 nucleotide sequence: TGTGCCATCTCAGAACGCGGCGGCCTGTCTGGAAACACCATATATTTT.

This chain links TRBV4-1 with TRBJ1-6; TRBD1 might be the D (5 bases). The germline gives CDR1 MGHRA, CDR2 YSYEKL. V was pared by 1 base and J by 11 bases, with 12 bases between. This CDR3 has 14 residues. The CDR3 is CASSQAGRDPPLHF. The CDR3 bases are TGCGCCAGCAGCCAAGCAGGCAGGGATCCACCCCTCCACTTT.

This clone has a single count. The J gene is TRBJ2-7, the V gene TRBV29-1, with 7 bases matching TRBD1. V lost 3 bases, J lost 4 bases, and 6 bases stayed unmatched. Germline V gives CDR1 SQVTM, CDR2 ANQGSEA. The CDR3 sequence is 13 residues long. This CDR3 is CSVEPGGGYEQYF. The CDR3 coding sequence is TGCAGCGTTGAGCCAGGGGGTGGGTACGAGCAGTACTTC.

The sample holds one count of this clone. This chain uses TRBV5-4 with TRBJ2-1, with TRBD1 identical over 8 bases. In germline, CDR1 is SGHNT, CDR2 YYREEE (reference sequence). This CDR3 region has 15 residues. The ends lost 4 bases at V and 4 bases at J; junction bases unmatched: 7. The CDR3 loop is CASSPWGQAYNEQFF. CDR3 in DNA: TGTGCCAGCAGCCCTTGGGGACAGGCTTACAATGAGCAGTTCTTC.

The J gene is TRBJ1-1, the V gene TRBV5-6, with D unresolved. The germline V gene has CDR1 SGHDT and CDR2 YYEEEE. This CDR3 is 11 amino acids long. Trimming removed 2 bases at V and 6 bases at J, with 5 bases between. In DNA form, the CDR3 reads TGTGCCAGCAGCTTCCTATCTGAAGCTTTCTTT. Its translation is CASSFLSEAFF.

The genes are TRBV19 and TRBJ1-3; D unclear. The CDR3 extends over 14 amino acids. Germline V lookup: CDR1 LNHDA, CDR2 SQIVND (reference sequence). The ends were cut back, 4 bases at V and 4 bases at J, with 11 bases in the middle. CDR3 region: CASSTRPTGNTIYF. For the CDR3, the DNA is TGTGCCAGTAGTACAAGGCCGACAGGAAACACCATATATTTT.

The V and J genes are TRBV29-1 and TRBJ2-2, with 10 bases that match TRBD1. CDR1 is SQVTM, CDR2 ANQGSEA, per germline. This CDR3 is 15 amino acids long. The trim removed 5 bases at V and 4 bases at J, leaving 7 bases unmatched. This CDR3 reads CSVLGRTGGTGELFF. The CDR3 region has the DNA TGCAGCGTTCTGGGGAGGACAGGGGGCACCGGGGAGCTGTTTTTT.

The J gene is TRBJ1-1, the V gene TRBV18, with 9 bases matching TRBD1. This CDR3 contains 16 residues. Trimming removed 7 bases from V and 7 bases from J; junction bases left unmatched: 16. The V gene's germline CDR1 is KGHSH and CDR2 LQKENI. The CDR3, as DNA: TGTGCCAGCTTATTTAGCGGGACAGGGAATTTAGGTGAAGCTTTCTTT. Translating it yields CASLFSGTGNLGEAFF.

This clone came up a few times. This rearrangement joins TRBV6-5 to TRBJ1-6; TRBD1 is a possible D gene (6 bases). Deletions cut 6 bases from V and 5 bases from J, with 14 bases between. Germline-derived CDR1 and CDR2 are MNHEY and SVGAGI. CDR3 length: 15 residues. The CDR3 sequence: CASRGYRDDNSPLHF. DNA for the CDR3: TGTGCCAGCAGGGGATACAGGGACGATAATTCACCCCTCCACTTT.

The V gene is TRBV30, the J gene TRBJ1-3; 10 nucleotides agree with TRBD1. With 3 bases clipped from V and 4 bases from J, the junction kept 3 bases outside the gene matches. This CDR3 comprises 14 residues. Germline assignment: CDR1 GTSNPN and CDR2 SVGIG (reference sequence). The CDR3 loop is CAWRRTGGGNTIYF. The CDR3 DNA sequence: TGTGCCTGGAGGAGGACAGGGGGAGGAAACACCATATATTTT. Full variable domain (rest looked up from reference TRBV30 and TRBJ1-3): SQTIHQWPATLVQPVGSPLSLECTVEGTSNPNLYWYRQAAGRGLQLLFYSVGIGQISSEVPQNLSASRPQDRQFILSSKKLLLSDSGFYLCAWRRTGGGNTIYFGEGSWLTVV.

In DNA, the CDR3 is TGTGCCAGCAGCCCCCGGGACAGGGTCTACAATGAGCAGTTCTTC. This codes for CASSPRDRVYNEQFF. The rearrangement links TRBV7-8 to TRBJ2-1; the match to TRBD1 covers 9 bases. The junction had 5 bases not matched to a gene; V was cut back by 5 bases and J by 3 bases. Germline loops: CDR1 SGHVS, CDR2 FQNEAQ. CDR3 length: 15 residues.

This chain uses TRBV1 with TRBJ2-7; the D call TRBD2 from the table was never checked on the DNA. TRBV1 constitutes a pseudogene. The CDR3 loop spans 17 amino acids. As DNA, the CDR3 is TGCACCAGCAGCCCCGGACTAGCGGGGGTTGAAACCTACGAGCAGTACTTC. It codes for CTSSPGLAGVETYEQYF.

The rearrangement uses TRBV6-5 and TRBJ1-2, with D tentatively TRBD1 (5 bases). The CDR3 is made up of 13 amino acids. Looked up from germline, CDR1 is MNHEY and CDR2 is SVGAGI. The V end lost 8 bases, the J end lost 4 bases, and 14 bases lay between the germline ends. Here the CDR3 reads CASGLGAGYGYTF. CDR3 nucleotide sequence: TGTGCCAGCGGCTTAGGGGCAGGCTATGGCTACACCTTC.

The chain couples TRBV12-3 or TRBV12-4 to TRBJ1-1, with TRBD1 matching 7 bases. J was trimmed by 3 bases and V by 5 bases; bases with no gene match: 3. The CDR3 spans 13 residues. This chain's CDR3 is CASSLTGDTEAFF. As DNA, the CDR3 is TGTGCCAGCAGTCTCACAGGGGACACTGAAGCTTTCTTT.

The chain joins TRBV3-1 (or the pseudogene TRBV3-2) to TRBJ2-2, with 8 bases identical to TRBD1. The trim removed 3 bases at V and 4 bases at J, leaving 10 bases unmatched. The CDR3 is 17 amino acids. Germline V gene lookup returns CDR1 LGHDT and CDR2 YNNKEL (reference sequence). The CDR3 is CASSQFGGQGSTGELFF. DNA of the CDR3: TGTGCCAGCAGCCAGTTTGGCGGACAGGGAAGCACCGGGGAGCTGTTTTTT.

Regarding this clone: At one boundary the junction diverges from the germline segment, which might be a read error. V and J are TRBV2 and TRBJ1-2; D remains unclear. Germline-derived CDR1 and CDR2 are SNHLY and FYNNEI. This CDR3 contains 13 residues. The CDR3 DNA is TGTGCCAGCAGCGAAGGCCTAGACTATGGCTACACCTTC. The encoded protein is CASSEGLDYGYTF.

V gene TRBV2 combines with J gene TRBJ1-2; the D is unclear. There are 12 residues in the CDR3. Germline values: CDR1 SNHLY, CDR2 FYNNEI. V was trimmed by 4 bases and J by 2 bases, leaving 5 bases between them. CDR3 coding DNA: TGTGCCAGCAGTGGAGGGAACTATGGCTACACCTTC. Its translation: CASSGGNYGYTF.

The chain has TRBV28 and TRBJ1-5; D possibly corresponds to TRBD1 (5 bases). Germline V gene sequence: CDR1 MDHEN, CDR2 SYDVKM. V dropped 3 bases and J dropped 9 bases, with 15 bases sitting between them. CDR3 length equals 14 residues. The CDR3 nucleotides are TGTGCCAGCAGTTTGCCCGGGGGGAGGAGGCCCCAGCATTTT. Residues: CASSLPGGRRPQHF.

This sequence joins TRBV6-2 or TRBV6-3 and TRBJ2-2; no firm D call. The CDR3 totals 15 residues. Germline V gene data show CDR1 as MNHEY and CDR2 as SVGEGT. V was pared by 2 bases and J by 0 bases, with 7 bases between. In nucleotides, the CDR3 is TGTGCCAGCAGTTACGAAGGAGCGAACACCGGGGAGCTGTTTTTT. Translation: CASSYEGANTGELFF.

The chain has TRBV6-5 and TRBJ1-3; 7 bases fit TRBD1. There are 15 residues in the CDR3. The germline gives CDR1 MNHEY, CDR2 SVGAGI. V lost 6 bases and J lost 0; bases outside the gene matches: 5. The CDR3 bases are TGTGCCAGCAGCCCGACAGGGCTCTCTGGAAACACCATATATTTT. It yields the protein CASSPTGLSGNTIYF.

This chain connects TRBV11-1 to TRBJ2-3; perhaps TRBD1 as D (6 bases). The V gene's germline CDR1 is SGHAT and CDR2 FQDESV (reference sequence). This CDR3 has 14 amino acids. V was trimmed by 5 bases and J by 9 bases, leaving 18 bases between them. The CDR3 region has the DNA TGTGCCAGCAGCCCCGTGGGGGCCCGAGGGACGCAGTATTTT. Amino acids: CASSPVGARGTQYF.

The chain links TRBV3-1 (or the pseudogene TRBV3-2) to TRBJ2-1; 14 nucleotides line up with TRBD2. In germline, CDR1 is LGHDT, CDR2 YNNKEL (reference sequence). The CDR3 runs 15 residues. Germline trimming cut 3 bases from V and 10 bases from J; bases unmatched to any gene: 5. The CDR3, as DNA: TGTGCCAGCAGCCAGGGGACTAGCGGGGGTCGGGAGCAGTTCTTC. Protein: CASSQGTSGGREQFF.

The genes are TRBV3-1 (or the pseudogene TRBV3-2) and TRBJ1-5, with TRBD1 matching 8 bases. J gave up 0 bases and V 4 bases, and 2 bases lay outside the gene matches. The CDR3 runs to 15 residues. Germline CDR1 is LGHDT and CDR2 is YNNKEL (reference sequence). CDR3 in DNA: TGTGCCAGCAGCCGAGGGACAGGTAGCAATCAGCCCCAGCATTTT. Translating gives CASSRGTGSNQPQHF.

This clone was seen repeatedly, ten times or more. The J gene is TRBJ1-6, the V gene TRBV29-1, with D tentatively TRBD1 (6 bases). Trimming removed 6 bases at V and 10 bases at J, with 16 bases between. The germline V gene encodes CDR1 SQVTM and CDR2 ANQGSEA. The CDR3 contains 13 residues. This CDR3 reads CSVTEGGGSPLHF. CDR3 nucleotides: TGCAGCGTCACCGAGGGAGGGGGATCACCCCTCCACTTT.

The rearrangement links TRBV19 to TRBJ2-5; maybe TRBD2 (5 bases). With 4 bases removed from V and 5 bases from J, the gap between germline ends came to 8 bases. Germline CDR1 reads LNHDA; CDR2 reads SQIVND (reference sequence). The CDR3 covers 12 residues. CDR3 DNA: TGTGCCAGTAGTAAGCGAGGGGAGACCCAGTACTTC. This sequence encodes CASSKRGETQYF.